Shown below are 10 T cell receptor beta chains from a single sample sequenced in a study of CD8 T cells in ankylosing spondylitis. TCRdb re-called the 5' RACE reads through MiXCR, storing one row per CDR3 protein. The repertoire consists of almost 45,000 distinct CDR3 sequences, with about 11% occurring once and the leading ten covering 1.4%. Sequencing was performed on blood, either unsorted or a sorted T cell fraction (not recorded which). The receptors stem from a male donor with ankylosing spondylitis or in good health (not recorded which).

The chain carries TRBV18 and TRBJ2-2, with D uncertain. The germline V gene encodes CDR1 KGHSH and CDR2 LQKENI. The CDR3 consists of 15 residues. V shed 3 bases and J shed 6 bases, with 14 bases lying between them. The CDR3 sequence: CASSPSRSDSGELFF. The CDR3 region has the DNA TGTGCCAGCTCACCTTCCCGGTCAGATTCCGGGGAGCTGTTTTTT.

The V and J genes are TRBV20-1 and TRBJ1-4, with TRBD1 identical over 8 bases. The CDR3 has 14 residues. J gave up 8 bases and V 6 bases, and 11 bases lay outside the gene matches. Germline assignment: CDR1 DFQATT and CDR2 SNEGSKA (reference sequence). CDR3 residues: CSANLQGADEKLFF. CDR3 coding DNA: TGCAGTGCCAACCTTCAGGGGGCGGACGAAAAACTGTTTTTT.

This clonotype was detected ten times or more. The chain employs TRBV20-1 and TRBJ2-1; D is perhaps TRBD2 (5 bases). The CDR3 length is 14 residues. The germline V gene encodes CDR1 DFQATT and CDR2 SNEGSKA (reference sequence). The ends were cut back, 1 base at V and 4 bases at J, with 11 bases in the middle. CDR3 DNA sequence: TGCAGTGCTAGAGCCCCGGGGAGTTACAATGAGCAGTTCTTC. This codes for CSARAPGSYNEQFF.

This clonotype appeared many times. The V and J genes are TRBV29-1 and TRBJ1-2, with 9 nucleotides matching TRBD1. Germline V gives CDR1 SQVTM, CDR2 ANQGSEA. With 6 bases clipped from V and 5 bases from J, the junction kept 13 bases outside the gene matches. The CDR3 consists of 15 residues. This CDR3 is CSVDSGTGIRYGYTF. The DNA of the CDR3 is TGCAGCGTAGACTCCGGGACAGGGATTAGGTATGGCTACACCTTC.

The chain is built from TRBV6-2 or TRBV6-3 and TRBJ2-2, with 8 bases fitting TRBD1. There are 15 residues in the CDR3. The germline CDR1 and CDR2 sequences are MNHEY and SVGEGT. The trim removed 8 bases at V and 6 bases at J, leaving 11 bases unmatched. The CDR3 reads CASSASRQGSGELFF. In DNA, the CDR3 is TGTGCCAGCTCTGCCAGCCGACAGGGGTCCGGGGAGCTGTTTTTT.

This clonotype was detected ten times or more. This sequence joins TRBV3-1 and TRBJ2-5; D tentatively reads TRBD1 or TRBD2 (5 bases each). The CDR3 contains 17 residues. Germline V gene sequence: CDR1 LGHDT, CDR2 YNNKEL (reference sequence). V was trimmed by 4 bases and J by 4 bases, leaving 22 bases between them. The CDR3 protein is CASSPGYPGPVGETQYF. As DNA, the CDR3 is TGTGCCAGCAGCCCAGGGTATCCGGGGCCTGTCGGAGAGACCCAGTACTTC.

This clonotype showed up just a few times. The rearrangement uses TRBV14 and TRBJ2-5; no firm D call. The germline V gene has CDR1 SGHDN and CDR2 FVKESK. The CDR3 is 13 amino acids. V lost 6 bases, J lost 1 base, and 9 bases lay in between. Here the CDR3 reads CASSRNFQETQYF. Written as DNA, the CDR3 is TGTGCCAGCAGTCGGAATTTCCAAGAGACCCAGTACTTC. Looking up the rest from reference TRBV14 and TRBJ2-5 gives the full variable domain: EAGVTQFPSHSVIEKGQTVTLRCDPISGHDNLYWYRRVMGKEIKFLLHFVKESKQDESGMPNNRFLAERTGGTYSTLKVQPAELEDSGVYFCASSRNFQETQYFGPGTRLLVL.

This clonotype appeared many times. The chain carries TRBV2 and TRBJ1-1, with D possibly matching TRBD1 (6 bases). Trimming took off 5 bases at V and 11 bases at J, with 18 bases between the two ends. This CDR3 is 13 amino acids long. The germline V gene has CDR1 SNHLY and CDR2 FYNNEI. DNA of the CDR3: TGTGCCAGCAGTTGGTCAGGGGCAGAGAAGGCTTTCTTT. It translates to CASSWSGAEKAFF.

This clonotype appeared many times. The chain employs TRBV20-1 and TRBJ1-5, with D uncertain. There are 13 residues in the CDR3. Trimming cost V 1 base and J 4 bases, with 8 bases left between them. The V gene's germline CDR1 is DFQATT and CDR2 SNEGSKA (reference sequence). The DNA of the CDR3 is TGCAGTGCTAGAGTTGTCGAAAATCAGCCCCAGCATTTT. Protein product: CSARVVENQPQHF.

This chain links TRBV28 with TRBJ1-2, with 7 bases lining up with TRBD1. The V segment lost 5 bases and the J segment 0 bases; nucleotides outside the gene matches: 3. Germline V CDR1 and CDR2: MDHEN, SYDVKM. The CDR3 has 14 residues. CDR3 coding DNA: TGTGCCAGCAGTCTGACAGGGACTAACTATGGCTACACCTTC. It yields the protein CASSLTGTNYGYTF.